This T cell receptor (beta chain) was captured by sequencing in a study of regulatory T cells in long-lasting Graves disease. CDR1 and CDR2 from the germline V gene are GTSNPN and SVGIG (reference sequence). Trimming stripped 0 bases from V and 4 bases from J, with 15 bases between. This CDR3 comprises 15 residues. The table lists this clonotype with a few counts. Time point specified: newly diagnosed GD, antithyroid drugs for less than 3 months. The TCR library was prepared using RNA isolated from PBMCs. Arm-PCR of CDR3 regions and iRepertoire HTBI primers were used to build TCR beta libraries. TCRdb re-derived calls from the multiplex PCR reads in MiXCR, one entry per CDR3 protein. The data hold 400,000 to 500,000 distinct CDR3 sequences, with around 15% observed a single time. Another study also made use of these data, one on T cells in Graves' hyperthyroidism and ophthalmopathy. That work states: From stable hyperthyroidism, ophthalmopathy was set apart by a 13 V-J model.

This sample comprised peripheral blood mononuclear cells (PBMCs), obtained at new diagnosis, from a patient treated with antithyroid drugs. This sequence originates from a woman between 50 and 59 years old with Graves disease. V usage is TRBV30 and J usage is TRBJ1-2; weak D call: TRBD1 (6 bases). The CDR3 nucleotides read TGTGCCTGGAGTGTAGACCAGGGGATTTTCTATGGCTACACCTTC. The encoded protein is CAWSVDQGIFYGYTF.